This T cell receptor beta chain was observed in a study of blood T cells in healthy people across ages. Study overall: The template switching approach captured approximately one barcoded beta molecule for every two T cells.

V shed 4 bases and J shed 6 bases, with 17 bases lying between them. Germline CDR1 reads LGHNA; CDR2 reads YNFKEQ. There are 15 residues in the CDR3. The donors, all healthy, were Caucasians living in Russia, aged about 6 to 90. The second PCR ran about 6 to 12 cycles with a sample-barcoded 5' primer and J-beta primers. One entry per CDR3 protein, called by TCRdb with MiXCR from the 5' RACE reads. The sample lists more than 1.4 million distinct CDR3 sequences; around two fifths were seen once. The receptor was isolated from a woman between 18 and 29 years old in good health. Sequenced material: blood. The V gene is TRBV4-2, the J gene TRBJ2-3; D remains unclear. CDR3 sequence: CASSPGLEVVDTQYF. The CDR3 DNA follows: TGTGCCAGCAGCCCGGGCCTAGAAGTGGTGGATACGCAGTATTTT.